The 7 T cell receptor beta chains given below trace back to one sample, sequenced in a study of CD8 T cells in Susac syndrome. After extraction with the RNeasy kit, about 0.5 to 1 ug of the RNA was reverse transcribed using random hexamers. TCRdb re-called the immunoSEQ multiplex PCR reads through MiXCR, storing one row per CDR3 protein. The data hold about 150,000 distinct CDR3 sequences, with around 93% observed a single time. Sequences were obtained from CD8+ T cells from PBMCs. Source of these receptors: a human donor with Susac syndrome.

The chain couples TRBV29-1 to TRBJ2-7, with D uncertain. Trimming pared 2 bases from V and 1 base from J, leaving 9 bases between. The CDR3 sequence is 13 residues long. CDR1 SQVTM and CDR2 ANQGSEA come from the germline V gene. The CDR3 DNA sequence: TGCAGCGTTGAATCAACTACGTCCTACGAGCAGTACTTC. This sequence encodes CSVESTTSYEQYF.

The CDR3: CASSLERDRNYGYTF. The CDR3, as DNA: TGTGCCAGCAGCTTGGAGCGGGACAGGAACTATGGCTACACCTTC. V and J are TRBV5-4 and TRBJ1-2, with 8 bases fitting TRBD1. This CDR3 region has 15 residues. The V gene's germline CDR1 is SGHNT and CDR2 YYREEE (reference sequence). The V segment lost 0 bases and the J segment 2 bases; nucleotides outside the gene matches: 3.

The chain carries TRBV5-4 and TRBJ1-4, with D hard to call. Germline V lookup: CDR1 SGHNT, CDR2 YYREEE (reference sequence). The CDR3 contains 13 residues. V shed 3 bases and J shed 6 bases, with 9 bases lying between them. Here the CDR3 reads CASSSGSHEKLFF. CDR3 nucleotides: TGTGCCAGCAGCTCGGGGAGCCATGAAAAACTGTTTTTT.

This chain connects TRBV19 to TRBJ2-3; 7 bases are a match to TRBD2. The CDR3 covers 15 residues. Trimming removed 5 bases from V and 0 bases from J; junction bases left unmatched: 5. From germline, CDR1 is LNHDA and CDR2 SQIVND (reference sequence). For the CDR3, the DNA is TGTGCCAGTAGTCCCAGCGGGATTAGCACAGATACGCAGTATTTT. This sequence encodes CASSPSGISTDTQYF.

This clonotype was seen only once. The J gene is TRBJ2-3, the V gene TRBV28; 7 bases agree with TRBD1. CDR1 is MDHEN and CDR2 is SYDVKM in the germline V gene. The CDR3 consists of 16 residues. Losses at the gene ends were 3 bases for V and 6 bases for J; bases not matched to a gene: 12. For the CDR3, the DNA is TGTGCCAGCAGTTTGCTACGGACAGGTGGAACGGATACGCAGTATTTT. Translation gives CASSLLRTGGTDTQYF.

This chain links TRBV29-1 with TRBJ1-2; D possibly corresponds to TRBD1 (5 bases). The V end was cut by 4 bases, the J end by 8 bases, with 20 bases between. The germline gives CDR1 SQVTM, CDR2 ANQGSEA. This CDR3 contains 14 residues. The CDR3 DNA is TGCAGCGTTGGTGGTCCAGGGACCTCCTGGGGCTACACCTTC. It codes for CSVGGPGTSWGYTF.

This chain joins TRBV6-2 or TRBV6-3 and TRBJ1-2, with a weak D call TRBD1 (6 bases). Trimming removed 6 bases at V and 5 bases at J, with 13 bases between. Per germline, CDR1 MNHEY and CDR2 SVGEGT. The CDR3 covers 13 residues. CDR3 in DNA: TGTGCCAGCAGCCACCGACAGGATTATGGCTACACCTTC. Its protein product is CASSHRQDYGYTF.